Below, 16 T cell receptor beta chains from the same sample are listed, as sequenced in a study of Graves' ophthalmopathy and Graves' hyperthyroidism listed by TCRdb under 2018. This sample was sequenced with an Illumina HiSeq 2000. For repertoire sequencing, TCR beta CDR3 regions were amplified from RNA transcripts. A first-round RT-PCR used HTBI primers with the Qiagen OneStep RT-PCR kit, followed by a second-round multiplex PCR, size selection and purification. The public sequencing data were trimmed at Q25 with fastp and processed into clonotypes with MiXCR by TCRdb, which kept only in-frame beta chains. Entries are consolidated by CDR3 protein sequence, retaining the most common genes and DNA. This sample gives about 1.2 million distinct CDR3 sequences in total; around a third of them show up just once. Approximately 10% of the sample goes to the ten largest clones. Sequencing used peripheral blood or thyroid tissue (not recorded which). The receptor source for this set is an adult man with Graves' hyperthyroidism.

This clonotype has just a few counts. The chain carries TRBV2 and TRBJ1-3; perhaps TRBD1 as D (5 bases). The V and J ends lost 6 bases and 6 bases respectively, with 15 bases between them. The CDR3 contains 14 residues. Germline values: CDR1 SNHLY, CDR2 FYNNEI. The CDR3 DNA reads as TGTGCCAGCAGGGCAGGGACCTGGGTAAACACCATATATTTT. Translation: CASRAGTWVNTIYF. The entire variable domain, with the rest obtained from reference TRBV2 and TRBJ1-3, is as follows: EPEVTQTPSHQVTQMGQEVILRCVPISNHLYFYWYRQILGQKVEFLVSFYNNEISEKSEIFDDQFSVERPDGSNFTLKIRSTKLEDSAMYFCASRAGTWVNTIYFGEGSWLTVV.

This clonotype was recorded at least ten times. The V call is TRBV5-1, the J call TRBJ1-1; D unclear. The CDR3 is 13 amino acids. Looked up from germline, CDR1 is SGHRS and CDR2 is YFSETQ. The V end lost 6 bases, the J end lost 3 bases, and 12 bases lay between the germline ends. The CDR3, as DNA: TGCGCCAGCAAGAAAAGGGTAGACACTGAAGCTTTCTTT. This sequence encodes CASKKRVDTEAFF.

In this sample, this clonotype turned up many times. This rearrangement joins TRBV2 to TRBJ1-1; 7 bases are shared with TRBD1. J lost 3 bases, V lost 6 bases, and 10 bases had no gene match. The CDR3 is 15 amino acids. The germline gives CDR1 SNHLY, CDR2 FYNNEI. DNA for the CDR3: TGTGCCAGCAGCGATAGACAGGGATGGGACACTGAAGCTTTCTTT. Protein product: CASSDRQGWDTEAFF.

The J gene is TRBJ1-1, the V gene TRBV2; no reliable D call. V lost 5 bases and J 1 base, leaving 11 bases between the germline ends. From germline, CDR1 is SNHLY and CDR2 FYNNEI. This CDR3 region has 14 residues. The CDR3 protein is CASSLSLENTEAFF. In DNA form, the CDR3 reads TGTGCCAGCAGTTTATCGTTGGAGAACACTGAAGCTTTCTTT.

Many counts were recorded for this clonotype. The CDR3 is CASSATGPGELFF. In DNA form, the CDR3 reads TGTGCCAGTAGTGCCACGGGACCCGGGGAGCTGTTTTTT. V and J are TRBV19 and TRBJ2-2; TRBD1 or TRBD2 may be the D gene (5 bases each). Trimming pared 5 bases from V and 6 bases from J, leaving 10 bases between. The germline V gene encodes CDR1 LNHDA and CDR2 SQIVND (reference sequence). CDR3 size: 13 residues.

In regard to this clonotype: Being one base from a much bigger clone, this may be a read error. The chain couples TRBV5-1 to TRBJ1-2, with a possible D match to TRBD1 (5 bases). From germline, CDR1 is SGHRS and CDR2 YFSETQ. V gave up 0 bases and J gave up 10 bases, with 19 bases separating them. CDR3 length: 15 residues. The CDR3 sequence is CASSLDGALGPDYTF. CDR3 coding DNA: TGCGCCAGCAGCTTGGATGGGGCCCTGGGTCCTGACTACACCTTC.

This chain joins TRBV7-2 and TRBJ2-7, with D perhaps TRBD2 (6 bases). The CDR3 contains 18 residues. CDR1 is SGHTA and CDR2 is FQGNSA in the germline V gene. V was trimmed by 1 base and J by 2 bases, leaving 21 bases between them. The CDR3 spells CASSLVFLLGGTPYEQYF. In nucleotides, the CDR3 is TGTGCCAGCAGCTTAGTTTTCCTACTAGGCGGGACTCCCTACGAGCAGTACTTC.

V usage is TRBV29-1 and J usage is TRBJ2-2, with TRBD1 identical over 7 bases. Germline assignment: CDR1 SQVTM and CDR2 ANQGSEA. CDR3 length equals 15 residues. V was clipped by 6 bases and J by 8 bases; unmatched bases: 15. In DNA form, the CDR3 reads TGCAGCGTCGAATATACGGACAGGCCGTGGGGGGAGCTGTTTTTT. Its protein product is CSVEYTDRPWGELFF.

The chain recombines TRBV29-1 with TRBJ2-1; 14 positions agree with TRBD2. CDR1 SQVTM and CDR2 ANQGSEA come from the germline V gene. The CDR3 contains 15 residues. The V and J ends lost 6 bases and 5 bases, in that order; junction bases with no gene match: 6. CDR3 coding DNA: TGCAGCGTCGAACGACTAGCGGGAGGGGACAATGAGCAGTTCTTC. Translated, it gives CSVERLAGGDNEQFF.

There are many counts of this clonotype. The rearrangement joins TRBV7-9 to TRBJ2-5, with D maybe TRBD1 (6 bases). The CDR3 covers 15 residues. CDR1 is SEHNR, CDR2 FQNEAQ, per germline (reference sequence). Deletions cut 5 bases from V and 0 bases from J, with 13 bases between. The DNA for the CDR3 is TGTGCCAGCAGCCGATTGACAGGAAACCAAGAGACCCAGTACTTC. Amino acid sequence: CASSRLTGNQETQYF.

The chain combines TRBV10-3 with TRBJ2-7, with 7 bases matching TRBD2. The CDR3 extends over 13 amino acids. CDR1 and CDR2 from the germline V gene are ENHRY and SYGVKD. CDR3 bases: TGTGCGGCGGGGAGGGACCAAGCCTACGAGCAGTACTTC. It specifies CAAGRDQAYEQYF.

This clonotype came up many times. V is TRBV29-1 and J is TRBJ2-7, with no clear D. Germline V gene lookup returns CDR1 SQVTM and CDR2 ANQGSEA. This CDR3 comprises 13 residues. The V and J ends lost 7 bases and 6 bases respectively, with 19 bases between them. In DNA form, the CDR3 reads TGCAGCGGTATAGACATGGCTTCAGCCGAGCAGTACTTC. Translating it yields CSGIDMASAEQYF.

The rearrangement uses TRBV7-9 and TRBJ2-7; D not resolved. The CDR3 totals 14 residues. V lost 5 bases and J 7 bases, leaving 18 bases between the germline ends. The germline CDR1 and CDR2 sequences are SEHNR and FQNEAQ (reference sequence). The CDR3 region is CASSPPGGPREQYF. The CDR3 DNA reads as TGTGCCAGCAGCCCACCCGGTGGCCCTAGGGAGCAGTACTTC.

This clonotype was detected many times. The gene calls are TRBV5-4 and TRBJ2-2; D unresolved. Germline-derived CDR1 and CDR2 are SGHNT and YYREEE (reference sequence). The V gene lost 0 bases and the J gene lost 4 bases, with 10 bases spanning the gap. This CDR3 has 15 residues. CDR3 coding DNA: TGTGCCAGCAGCTTGGCCTCCGCTAGCACCGGGGAGCTGTTTTTT. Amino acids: CASSLASASTGELFF.

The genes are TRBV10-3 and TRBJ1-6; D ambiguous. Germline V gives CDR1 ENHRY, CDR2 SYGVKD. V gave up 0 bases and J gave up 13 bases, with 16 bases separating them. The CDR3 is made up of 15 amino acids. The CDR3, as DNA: TGTGCCATCAGTGAGTCGGCACAGCCCAATCAGCCCCTCCACTTT. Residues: CAISESAQPNQPLHF.

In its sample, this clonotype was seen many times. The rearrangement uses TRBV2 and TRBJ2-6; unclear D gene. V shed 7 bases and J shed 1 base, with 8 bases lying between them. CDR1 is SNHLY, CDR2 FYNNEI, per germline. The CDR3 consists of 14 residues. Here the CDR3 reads CASNTRSGANVLTF. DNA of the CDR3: TGTGCCAGCAACACCCGGTCTGGGGCCAACGTCCTGACTTTC. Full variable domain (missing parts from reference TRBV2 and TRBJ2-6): EPEVTQTPSHQVTQMGQEVILRCVPISNHLYFYWYRQILGQKVEFLVSFYNNEISEKSEIFDDQFSVERPDGSNFTLKIRSTKLEDSAMYFCASNTRSGANVLTFGAGSRLTVL.